A single T cell receptor (beta chain) is shown here with its context. The target antigen is unknown. This entry comes from a study of T-cell reconstitution after alpha-beta-depleted transplantation in children. Unique molecular identifiers were used to barcode this TCRbeta library. TCRdb reprocessed the PCR reads with MiXCR, giving one entry per CDR3 protein. The data hold a few hundred thousand distinct CDR3 sequences, with 10% to 15% observed a single time. Germline trimming cut 9 bases from V and 8 bases from J; bases unmatched to any gene: 13. This CDR3 region has 14 residues. The germline V gene has CDR1 SGHRS and CDR2 YFSETQ. Findings and limits, study-wide: Some patients owed their high day-60 TCRbeta diversity to surviving recipient T cells and thymic progenitors. One year after transplant, T-cell counts and diversity came mostly from newly produced T cells. As was reported, about two months after transplant, alpha-beta T cells came from several hundred expanded graft clones.

This TCR derives from a male patient under 18 who had a stem cell transplant for acute myeloid leukemia, so the T cells may come from the graft donor. This specimen consisted of PBMCs, mostly from graft donor cells, obtained 360 days after TCRalphabeta/CD19-depleted stem cell transplant. This chain connects TRBV5-1 to TRBJ2-1; 8 bases align to TRBD2. Here the CDR3 reads CATTGGTRPYEQFF. DNA for the CDR3: TGCGCCACTACGGGGGGGACTAGACCCTATGAGCAGTTCTTC.